This TCR beta chain was identified during a study of blood T cells in healthy people across ages. Study-wide findings and caveats: From one million sequenced T cells, diversity estimates were lower bounds.

The V gene's germline CDR1 is SGHDT and CDR2 YYEEEE. The CDR3 consists of 15 residues. A second PCR of about 6 to 11 cycles used a sample-barcoded 5' primer and a J-beta primer mix. Each TCR beta cDNA got a 12-nucleotide random molecular identifier. One entry per CDR3 protein, called by TCRdb with MiXCR from the 5' RACE reads. The table shows 1.5 million to 2 million distinct CDR3 sequences, with about 39% occurring only once. Regarding this clonotype: Its antigen is unknown. One end of the junction is discordant with germline, which a read error may explain.

This TCR was recovered from a human donor in good health. The chain employs TRBV5-6 and TRBJ1-2; 9 nucleotides line up with TRBD1. What was sequenced was blood. CDR3 nucleotide sequence: TGTGTCAGCACGGTTGGGGACAGGGCTTTCTATGGCTACACCTTC. Translating it yields CVSTVGDRAFYGYTF. Full variable domain (remainder filled in from reference TRBV5-6 and TRBJ1-2): DAGVTQSPTHLIKTRGQQVTLRCSPKSGHDTVSWYQQALGQGPQFIFQYYEEEERQRGNFPDRFSGHQFPNYSSELNVNALLLGDSALYLCVSTVGDRAFYGYTFGSGTRLTVV.